The clone carrying this T cell receptor (beta chain) has a single count. Its antigen remains unknown. Germline loops: CDR1 MNHEY, CDR2 SMNVEV (reference sequence). V trimming: 5 bases; J trimming: 4 bases; junction bases outside the gene matches: 16. This CDR3 contains 18 residues. This entry belongs to a study of shared clonotypes between healthy human individuals. Study-level information: Donors had three CD4 naive, three CD4 memory, two CD8 naive and one CD8 memory plate apiece.

CD45RO-negative cells were positively selected for CCR7, leaving out terminally differentiated effector memory CD45RA+ cells. Nashville, Tennessee was home to all donors, who were Caucasian adults. TCRdb keeps only in-frame clones here, not all; method: immunoSEQ multiplex PCR. Counted here are just over 2,000,000 clones, about 94% occurring once; the ten biggest clones make up about 1.1%. Study-level findings and limits: For naive CD4 cells, around 5% of clonotypes were shared across four donors. Lower generation probabilities were found for non-shared clonotypes than for those shared by all four donors.

Input material: naive CD8+ T cells sorted from blood. The gene calls are TRBV27 and TRBJ2-2, with 7 bases lining up with TRBD2. The receptor's source is a man aged 18 to 29 in good health. CDR3 DNA: TGTGCCAGCAGTCCAGAGGGAAGACTAGCTTTGCCCACCGGGGAGCTGTTTTTT. Translating it yields CASSPEGRLALPTGELFF.